This TCR beta chain was retrieved from a study of blood T cell repertoires in COVID-19. Study background: The study drew acute and convalescent COVID-19 samples from the United States, Italy and Spain. T cells, B-cell-depleted T cells, or PBMCs provided the cDNA or gDNA that served as material.

The authors' processing: By means of reference gene primer amplification, nucleated cell counts were estimated. Profiling relied on immunoSEQ multiplex PCR, and the TCRdb table lists in-frame clones only, not all of them. D and trimming were read from the DNA, whereas the V and J calls and clone size are those reported in that table. Of about 83,000 clones listed, approximately 86% are singletons. This CDR3 has 16 amino acids. Germline V gene lookup returns CDR1 SGDLS and CDR2 YYNGEE. Trimming at V came to 1 base and at J to 2 bases, leaving 5 bases not matched to a gene. This clone was recorded a few times.

This receptor was obtained from a woman older than 75 in a cohort sampled during active or convalescent COVID-19. The sequencing sample was made of peripheral blood. This sequence joins TRBV9 and TRBJ2-2, with 7 nucleotides matching TRBD1. DNA for the CDR3: TGTGCCAGCAGCGTACTTGGGACAGAAAACACCGGGGAGCTGTTTTTT. Translating gives CASSVLGTENTGELFF.